Below, 18 T cell receptor beta chains from the same sample are listed, as sequenced in a study of radiotherapy plus CTLA-4 blockade in lung cancer. Produced via immunoSEQ multiplex PCR; TCRdb's table is partial and in-frame only. The profile shows 40,000 to 50,000 clones, more than 75% of them singletons. Sequenced here: peripheral blood, sampled from a patient treated with radiotherapy plus ipilimumab. These receptors originate from a human donor with non-small cell lung cancer who had stable disease on radiotherapy plus ipilimumab.

V is TRBV7-2 and J is TRBJ2-7; 7 bases align to TRBD1. Germline V gene data show CDR1 as SGHTA and CDR2 as FQGNSA. This CDR3 has 14 amino acids. V gave up 0 bases and J gave up 3 bases; unmatched junction bases: 2. Here the CDR3 reads CASSLARQGYEQYF. In DNA form, the CDR3 reads TGTGCCAGCAGCTTAGCCCGACAGGGCTACGAGCAGTACTTC. The entire variable domain, with the rest obtained from reference TRBV7-2 and TRBJ2-7, is as follows: GAGVSQSPSNKVTEKGKDVELRCDPISGHTALYWYRQSLGQGLEFLIYFQGNSAPDKSGLPSDRFSAERTGGSVSTLTIQRTQQEDSAVYLCASSLARQGYEQYFGPGTRLTVT.

The chain is built from TRBV7-8 and TRBJ2-1; D may be TRBD2 (7 bases). V lost 2 bases to trimming and J lost 3 bases, with 11 bases between them. The CDR3 is 15 residues long. Germline values: CDR1 SGHVS, CDR2 FQNEAQ. CDR3 bases: TGTGCCAGCAGCTTAACAGCGGGACACTACAATGAGCAGTTCTTC. Protein sequence: CASSLTAGHYNEQFF.

CDR3 region: CATTGLAGGTNEQFF. The DNA for the CDR3 is TGTGCCACCACGGGACTAGCGGGAGGAACGAATGAGCAGTTCTTC. V and J are TRBV19 and TRBJ2-1; 15 bases line up with TRBD2. The CDR3 has 15 amino acids. Germline lookup yields CDR1 LNHDA and CDR2 SQIVND (reference sequence). V lost 10 bases, J lost 7 bases, and 8 bases stayed unmatched.

The genes are TRBV7-9 and TRBJ1-1; 7 bases match TRBD1. This CDR3 spans 15 amino acids. J lost 7 bases, V lost 4 bases, and 12 bases had no gene match. In germline, CDR1 is SEHNR, CDR2 FQNEAQ (reference sequence). CDR3 protein: CASSSYSHGQDEAFF. For the CDR3, the DNA is TGTGCCAGCAGCTCCTACAGTCACGGACAGGATGAAGCTTTCTTT.

The rearrangement links TRBV7-2 to TRBJ2-1; a weak D match, TRBD2 (6 bases). The CDR3 runs to 15 residues. Germline CDR1 reads SGHTA; CDR2 reads FQGNSA. Trimming pared 5 bases from V and 3 bases from J, leaving 14 bases between. CDR3 in DNA: TGTGCCAGCAGCACAACCGGGACTGACTACAATGAGCAGTTCTTC. Amino acid sequence: CASSTTGTDYNEQFF.

The J gene is TRBJ2-3, the V gene TRBV4-3, with 11 bases fitting TRBD2. The V gene end was trimmed by 3 bases and the J gene end by 4 bases; junction bases not matched to a gene: 6. From germline, CDR1 is LGHNA and CDR2 YSLEER. The CDR3 sequence is 16 residues long. CDR3 in amino acids: CASSHSGTSGPDTQYF. For the CDR3, the DNA is TGCGCCAGCAGCCACTCCGGGACTAGCGGTCCAGATACGCAGTATTTT.

The chain joins TRBV6-1 to TRBJ2-7; 9 bases agree with TRBD1. Germline CDR1 is MNHNS and CDR2 is SASEGT. This CDR3 has 14 residues. Trimming cost V 6 bases and J 2 bases; bases outside gene matches: 5. The CDR3 loop is CASRPGQGAYEQYF. The CDR3 bases are TGTGCCAGCAGACCGGGACAGGGAGCCTACGAGCAGTACTTC.

The chain recombines TRBV29-1 with TRBJ2-7; D remains ambiguous. This CDR3 is 15 amino acids long. In germline, CDR1 is SQVTM, CDR2 ANQGSEA. Trimming cost V 4 bases and J 3 bases, with 19 bases left between them. CDR3 DNA: TGCAGCGTTGGCCTCTGGGCTATCCATCACTACGAGCAGTACTTC. As protein: CSVGLWAIHHYEQYF.

The rearrangement joins TRBV6-6 to TRBJ2-2; perhaps TRBD2 as D (5 bases). The CDR3 loop spans 15 amino acids. Per the germline V gene, CDR1 is MNHNY and CDR2 is SVGAGI (reference sequence). Between the trimmed V and J ends, which lost 0 bases and 7 bases, there was a span of 12 bases. CDR3 amino acids: CASSYSKGRGGELFF. CDR3 coding DNA: TGTGCCAGCAGTTACTCGAAGGGCCGGGGCGGGGAGCTGTTTTTT.

The V call is TRBV10-3, the J call TRBJ2-5; 11 bases are a match to TRBD2. CDR1 is ENHRY, CDR2 SYGVKD, per germline. This CDR3 contains 15 residues. V lost 6 bases, J lost 5 bases, and 8 bases stayed unmatched. In DNA form, the CDR3 reads TGTGCCATCAGGCCTAGCGGGAGGCGGGGGGAGACCCAGTACTTC. It is translated as CAIRPSGRRGETQYF.

Concerning this clone: An end of the junction differs from the germline gene, which may be a read error. Other DNA sequences of this sample code for an identical CDR3. The rearrangement uses TRBV19 and TRBJ2-1; 7 nucleotides align to TRBD2. This CDR3 is 13 amino acids long. Germline V gene sequence: CDR1 LNHDA, CDR2 SQIVND (reference sequence). The CDR3 spells CASSGGGYNEQFF. For the CDR3, the DNA is TGTGCCAGTAGTGGGGGAGGGTACAATGAACAGTTCTTC.

The rearrangement links TRBV9 to TRBJ2-3; 9 bases match TRBD2. The germline gives CDR1 SGDLS, CDR2 YYNGEE. CDR3 size: 19 residues. V shed 0 bases and J 0 bases; nucleotides not matched to a gene: 11. The CDR3, as DNA: TGTGCCAGCAGCGTAGGGGGCGGGAGGGCCTCCGGGAGCACAGATACGCAGTATTTT. Its translation: CASSVGGGRASGSTDTQYF. Full variable domain (missing parts from reference TRBV9 and TRBJ2-3): DSGVTQTPKHLITATGQRVTLRCSPRSGDLSVYWYQQSLDQGLQFLIQYYNGEERAKGNILERFSAQQFPDLHSELNLSSLELGDSALYFCASSVGGGRASGSTDTQYFGPGTRLTVL.

This sequence joins TRBV19 and TRBJ2-2, with D uncertain. Germline CDR1 reads LNHDA; CDR2 reads SQIVND (reference sequence). Trimming shortened V by 6 bases and J by 0 bases, and 11 bases separated the two germline ends. There are 15 residues in the CDR3. CDR3 sequence reads: CASRLTVANTGELFF. CDR3 DNA: TGTGCCAGTAGGTTGACTGTCGCGAACACCGGGGAGCTGTTTTTT.

V is TRBV5-1 and J is TRBJ1-3, with D uncertain. The CDR3 sequence is 15 residues long. The V end was cut by 1 base, the J end by 0 bases, with 8 bases between. CDR1 SGHRS and CDR2 YFSETQ come from the germline V gene. The CDR3 DNA reads as TGCGCCAGCAGCTTGACCGGAGACTCTGGAAACACCATATATTTT. Translation: CASSLTGDSGNTIYF.

A few counts support this clone. The chain combines TRBV5-1 with TRBJ1-4; the D is unclear. The length of the CDR3 is 11 residues. CDR1 and CDR2 (germline): SGHRS, YFSETQ. V was pared by 4 bases and J by 10 bases, with 8 bases between. The CDR3 coding sequence is TGCGCCAGCAGCGCCCGGGGAAAACTGTTTTTT. It yields the protein CASSARGKLFF.

This chain connects TRBV7-2 to TRBJ2-7; a weak D match, TRBD2 (5 bases). The CDR3 loop spans 14 amino acids. CDR1 is SGHTA, CDR2 FQGNSA, per germline. Trimming took off 1 base at V and 2 bases at J, with 9 bases between the two ends. The DNA of the CDR3 is TGTGCCAGCAGCTTAGGGGCGGGCCCCTACGAGCAGTACTTC. Protein product: CASSLGAGPYEQYF.

The V call is TRBV5-4, the J call TRBJ2-1; 10 nucleotides align to TRBD2. The CDR3 runs to 15 residues. With V trimmed by 1 base and J by 5 bases, 3 bases remained unmatched. CDR1 and CDR2 (germline): SGHNT, YYREEE (reference sequence). The CDR3 reads CASSLRTSGNNEQFF. The DNA of the CDR3 is TGTGCCAGCAGCTTGAGGACTAGCGGCAACAATGAGCAGTTCTTC.

The chain links TRBV27 to TRBJ2-1, with 7 bases lining up with TRBD2. The CDR3 runs 16 residues. V dropped 1 base and J dropped 4; count of bases not matched to a gene: 7. In germline, CDR1 is MNHEY, CDR2 SMNVEV (reference sequence). Here the CDR3 reads CASSLFPSGVYNEQFF. The CDR3 DNA is TGTGCCAGCAGTTTATTTCCTAGCGGAGTATACAATGAGCAGTTCTTC.